The present TCR beta chain was sequenced within a study of T cell responses to AZD1222 COVID-19 vaccine (dated by TCRdb to the early 2020s). Context from the whole study: AZD1222 recipients given second doses at about 4 weeks or at about 12 weeks were pooled, since spike-specific TCR depth and breadth were not found to differ between the two schedules. TCR sequencing was performed for 230 to 250 trial participants, of whom about 210 were given two doses of AZD1222 and around 26 were given two doses of MenACWY control vaccine. Trial participants were enrolled into age subgroups of 18-55, 56-69 and 70-plus years, which contained approximately 150, 28 and 58 TCR-sequenced participants, respectively. Study-wide findings and limitations: Conclusions about previously exposed vaccinees are limited because only six or seven AZD1222 recipients were SARS-CoV-2 seropositive at baseline. Vaccine-associated CD4 TCRs spanned the whole spike protein, with dominant responses in regions 160-218 and 743-854. Nearly half of unique spike-specific TCRs reportedly recognized epitopes outside regions mutated in the B.1.351 and B.1.1.7 variants. Participants were mostly white British and included more females than males, and it was suggested by the authors that clonal diversity may have been underestimated. After two AZD1222 doses, spike-specific TCR breadth and depth were significantly higher than at day 0 and than in MenACWY recipients. Because no samples from the day 14 peak response were available, repertoires could be characterized only after the peak T cell response. The 56-69-year group was small, and its depth increase did not reach significance, likely because of low power.

The CDR3 regions of human TCRbeta chains were subjected to immunosequencing. For the original study's pipeline: Repertoire TCRs were matched against a reference library of SARS-CoV-2-specific TCRs generated with the MIRA antigen-specificity platform. Breadth meant the fraction of unique TCRs that were SARS-CoV-2-associated, whereas depth meant the fraction of total T cells that were SARS-CoV-2-associated. Using the MIRA data, every spike-specific TCR was mapped to the spike region that the TCR reacted to and assigned to either a CD4 or a CD8 class. Log10-transformed breadth and depth values were compared by one-way ANOVA with Sidak's multiple comparisons tests. What TCRdb holds here is the immuneACCESS table cut down to in-frame rearrangements. Part of the clones is not present; checked against another copy, under half of the missing clones reflect an unresolved V gene, and the others are unexplained. V and J calls and clone size are copied from that table; D and trimming were computed from the DNA. Counted in this sample were around 110,000 clones; about 90% of them appeared once. The ten top clones hold 6% to 7% of the sample.

From the cysteine through the phenylalanine, the CDR3 covers 13 amino acids. The entry retains the CDR3 DNA only, 39 bases that are in frame from base 1. V is pared back by 5 bases and J by 3 bases, with 6 bases lying between the germline termini. CDR1 SGHRS and CDR2 YFSETQ are derived from the germline V gene. A note on this clone: Its antigen is still unknown. Base qualities are not at hand, and no much larger clone is one base apart.

What the time point label conveys for this sample: baseline before first vaccination. Vaccinee samples were obtained from the UK trials COV001 and COV002, which included a single-blind randomized controlled phase 2/3 trial of AZD1222 (ChAdOx1 nCoV-19) in healthy adults. For TCRbeta chain sequencing, PBMC samples were collected from trial participants at day 0 and at day 28 after the second dose. This TCR was sampled from an adult in good health. The input for sequencing was peripheral blood, taken on day 0 of AZD1222 vaccination. Here the chain combines TRBV5-1 and TRBJ1-6, with a tentative D gene TRBD1 over 5 matching bases. The CDR3 region has the sequence CASRTDYNSPLHF. DNA sequence: TGCGCCAGCAGGACAGACTATAATTCACCCCTCCACTTT. Supplemented by the reference TRBV5-1 and TRBJ1-6 proteins around the CDR3, the complete variable domain is KAGVTQTPRYLIKTRGQQVTLSCSPISGHRSVSWYQQTPGQGLQFLFEYFSETQRNKGNFPGRFSGRQFSNSRSEMNVSTLELGDSALYLCASRTDYNSPLHFGNGTRLTVT.